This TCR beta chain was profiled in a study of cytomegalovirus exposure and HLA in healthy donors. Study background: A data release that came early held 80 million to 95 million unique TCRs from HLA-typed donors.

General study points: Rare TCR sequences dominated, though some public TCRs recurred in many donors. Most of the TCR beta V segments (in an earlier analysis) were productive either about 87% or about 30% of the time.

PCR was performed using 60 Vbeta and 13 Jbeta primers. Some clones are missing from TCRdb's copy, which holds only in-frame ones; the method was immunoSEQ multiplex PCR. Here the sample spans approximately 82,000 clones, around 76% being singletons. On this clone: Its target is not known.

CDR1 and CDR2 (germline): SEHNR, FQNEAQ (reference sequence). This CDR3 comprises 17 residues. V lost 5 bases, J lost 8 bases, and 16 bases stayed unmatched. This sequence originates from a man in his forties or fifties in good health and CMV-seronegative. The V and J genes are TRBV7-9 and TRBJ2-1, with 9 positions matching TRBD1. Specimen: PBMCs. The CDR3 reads CASSPPSGTGRNDEQFF. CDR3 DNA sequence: TGTGCCAGCAGCCCCCCTTCCGGGACAGGGCGCAACGATGAGCAGTTCTTC.